The rows below give T cell receptor beta chains drawn from one sample of a study of chemoradiotherapy in HPV16-positive cancers. Sequencing used immunoSEQ multiplex PCR; TCRdb keeps in-frame clones, though not all of them. The data show about 5,000 clones, approximately 93% seen once. Sampling was carried out from a patient who underwent chemoradiotherapy. The receptors here all came from a human donor with HPV-associated anogenital cancer. Both conserved end residues are part of each CDR3. The D gene is left open where the match is weak. Only part of the rows carry a size: once, few, many, or a class if the clone is expanded.

>TRBJ2-1|TRBV18|15|-|TRBD1
TGTGCCAGCTCACCGGACAGGGCTGCCTACAATGAGCAGTTCTTC
CASSPDRAAYNEQFF
>TRBJ2-7|TRBV19|15|few|TRBD1
TGTGCCAGTAGTATAGATCTAACAGGGGATTACGAGCAGTACTTC
CASSIDLTGDYEQYF
>TRBJ1-2|TRBV30|19|-|-
TGTGCCTGGATTCCTCGGGAGGGATATAGACCTCAAGCTAACTATGGCTACACCTTC
CAWIPREGYRPQANYGYTF
>TRBJ1-1|TRBV28|14|-|-
TGTGCCAGCAAGTCCGGGTACATGAACACTGAAGCTTTCTTT
CASKSGYMNTEAFF
>TRBJ1-1|TRBV6-5|14|-|-
TGTGCCAGCAGTTACCAGAGGACCGGAACTGAAGCTTTCTTT
CASSYQRTGTEAFF
>TRBJ2-2|TRBV7-9|15|-|TRBD1
TGTGCCACCCTTAGAGGGGACAGGGAGACCGGGGAGCTGTTTTTT
CATLRGDRETGELFF
>TRBJ1-1|TRBV6-1|13|-|-
TGTGCCAGCAGTCTTTCATGGAACACTGAAGCTTTCTTT
CASSLSWNTEAFF
>TRBJ2-5|TRBV2|15|-|TRBD2
TGTGCCAGCAGGGAGACTAGCGGGGGGATAGAGACCCAGTACTTC
CASRETSGGIETQYF
>TRBJ1-1|TRBV7-9|15|-|-
TGTGCCAGCAGCTTATTCGGGACCTCGAACACTGAAGCTTTCTTT
CASSLFGTSNTEAFF
>TRBJ1-1|TRBV2|17|-|-
TGTGCCAGCAGTGATATGGCCCTCCTGGGGGTGAACACTGAAGCTTTCTTT
CASSDMALLGVNTEAFF
>TRBJ2-7|TRBV19|15|-|TRBD1
TGTGCCAGTAGTATAGGGGCGGGACAGGGGTACGAGCAGTACTTC
CASSIGAGQGYEQYF
>TRBJ2-7|TRBV6-6|15|-|-
TGTGCCAGCAGTGACCGACAGTACTCAAACTACGAGCAGTACTTC
CASSDRQYSNYEQYF
>TRBJ1-2|TRBV13|13|-|-
TGTGCCAGCACCTGGAGGGCTAACTATGGCTACACCTTC
CASTWRANYGYTF
>TRBJ2-2|TRBV5-4|16|-|TRBD1
TGTGCCAGCAGTCCTCCGGGACAGGCGAACACCGGGGAGCTGTTTTTT
CASSPPGQANTGELFF
>TRBJ1-4|TRBV5-6|13|-|-
TGTGCCAGCAGCTTGAGGGGGACTGAAAAACTGTTTTTT
CASSLRGTEKLFF
>TRBJ1-2|TRBV19|14|-|-
TGTGCCAGTAGTTTACAGCCCGGGCAGTATGGCTACACCTTC
CASSLQPGQYGYTF
>TRBJ1-1|TRBV7-6|16|-|-
TGTGCCAGCAGCTTAGCCCCGTCGGGGTCTGGGTCTGAAGCTTTCTTT
CASSLAPSGSGSEAFF
>TRBJ1-3|TRBV5-1|13|-|-
TGCGCCAGCAGCTTGGGCACTCGAAACACCATATATTTT
CASSLGTRNTIYF
>TRBJ1-2|TRBV7-3|13|-|-
TGTGCCAGCAGCTTACAGGGCCTAGGGGGCTACACCTTC
CASSLQGLGGYTF
>TRBJ1-1|TRBV5-1|18|-|-
TGCGCCAGCAGCTTGATGCGGGACACGATCCAAATTAACACTGAAGCTTTCTTT
CASSLMRDTIQINTEAFF
>TRBJ1-3|TRBV11-2|11|-|-
TGTGCCAGCAGCCTTAGAAACACCATATATTTT
CASSLRNTIYF
>TRBJ1-2|TRBV28|13|-|-
TGTGCCAGCAGTTTGGGCAGGGAAGATGGCTACACCTTC
CASSLGREDGYTF
>TRBJ2-7|TRBV9|14|few|TRBD2
TGTGCCAGCAGCCCCTCGGGACTAGTGGGGGAGCAGTACTTC
CASSPSGLVGEQYF
>TRBJ2-1|TRBV5-6|13|-|-
TGTGCCAGCAGCTTTTGGAACGACAATGAGCAGTTCTTC
CASSFWNDNEQFF
>TRBJ1-4|TRBV7-2|15|-|-
TGTGCCAGCAGCACCCAGGGTGGGACTAATGAAAAACTGTTTTTT
CASSTQGGTNEKLFF
>TRBJ1-1|TRBV29-1|12|-|-
TGCAGCGTTGAGTTCACGAACACTGAAGCTTTCTTT
CSVEFTNTEAFF
>TRBJ1-2|TRBV6-1|13|-|TRBD1
TGTGCCAGCAGTGGGTCGACAGGGGGAGGCTACACCTTC
CASSGSTGGGYTF
>TRBJ2-3|TRBV4-2|20|once|TRBD2
TGTGCCAGCAGCCAAGCGGGACTAGCGGGGATCGGCGACCGCACAGATACGCAGTATTTT
CASSQAGLAGIGDRTDTQYF
>TRBJ1-1|TRBV6-5|15|-|-
TGTGCCAGCACCCACGGCGGTCCCCAGAACACTGAAGCTTTCTTT
CASTHGGPQNTEAFF
>TRBJ1-6|TRBV7-3|16|once|-
TGTGCCAGCAGCTTAAAAGGTCGGCAGGGGCGTTCACCCCTCCACTTT
CASSLKGRQGRSPLHF
>TRBJ2-1|TRBV15|15|-|-
TGTGCCACCAGCGGGGACGGGAGCTCCTACAATGAGCAGTTCTTC
CATSGDGSSYNEQFF
>TRBJ1-2|TRBV5-6|15|-|TRBD1
TGTGCCAGCAGCGCGAGACAGGGAATAGGCTATGGCTACACCTTC
CASSARQGIGYGYTF
>TRBJ1-4|TRBV6-1|15|-|-
TGTGCCAGCAGCAGACAGCCGGCAACTAATGAAAAACTGTTTTTT
CASSRQPATNEKLFF
>TRBJ1-1|TRBV7-6|14|-|-
TGTGCCAGCAGCCAAGAGACGGTGAACACTGAAGCTTTCTTT
CASSQETVNTEAFF
>TRBJ2-1|TRBV5-6|11|-|-
TGTGCCAGCAGCTTGATGGATGAGCAGTTCTTC
CASSLMDEQFF
>TRBJ1-5|TRBV7-9|16|-|TRBD1
TGTGCCAGCAGCTCCTCCGACAGGGGAGGGAATCAGCCCCAGCATTTT
CASSSSDRGGNQPQHF
>TRBJ2-5|TRBV6-6|12|-|-
TGTGCCAGCTCGCTGTACCAAGAGACCCAGTACTTC
CASSLYQETQYF
>TRBJ1-2|TRBV9|13|-|TRBD1
TGTGCCAGCAGGGACAGGGATAAGGATGGCTACACCTTC
CASRDRDKDGYTF
>TRBJ1-3|TRBV2|15|-|TRBD1
TGTGCCAGCCGTACAGGGGCGTCCTCTGGAAACACCATATATTTT
CASRTGASSGNTIYF
>TRBJ1-2|TRBV5-5|13|once|-
TGTGCCAGCAGCTTCGGCGGTTTCTATGGCTACACCTTC
CASSFGGFYGYTF
>TRBJ2-1|TRBV20-1|10|-|-
TGCAGTGCTAGCAGGCATGAGCAGTTCTTC
CSASRHEQFF
>TRBJ2-7|TRBV7-9|14|-|-
TGTGCCAGCAGTTTGTCGGACAGCACCTACGAGCAGTACTTC
CASSLSDSTYEQYF
>TRBJ1-1|TRBV7-3|15|-|-
TGTGCCAGCAGCTTGGACGGACCCGGGCTTGGTGAAGCTTTCTTT
CASSLDGPGLGEAFF
>TRBJ1-4|TRBV6-6|15|once|-
TGTGCCAGCAGGGGGGCGGGGGCAACTAATGAAAAACTGTTTTTT
CASRGAGATNEKLFF
>TRBJ2-3|TRBV27|16|-|TRBD1
TGTGCCAGCAGTCCGGACAGGGCCTTTTTCACAGATACGCAGTATTTT
CASSPDRAFFTDTQYF
>TRBJ1-1|TRBV4-1|13|-|-
TGCGCCAGCAGCCAGCGACAGAACACTGAAGCTTTCTTT
CASSQRQNTEAFF
>TRBJ2-7|TRBV2|14|-|-
TGTGCCAGCAGTGATGACAGGTCCCTCCACGAGCAGTACTTC
CASSDDRSLHEQYF